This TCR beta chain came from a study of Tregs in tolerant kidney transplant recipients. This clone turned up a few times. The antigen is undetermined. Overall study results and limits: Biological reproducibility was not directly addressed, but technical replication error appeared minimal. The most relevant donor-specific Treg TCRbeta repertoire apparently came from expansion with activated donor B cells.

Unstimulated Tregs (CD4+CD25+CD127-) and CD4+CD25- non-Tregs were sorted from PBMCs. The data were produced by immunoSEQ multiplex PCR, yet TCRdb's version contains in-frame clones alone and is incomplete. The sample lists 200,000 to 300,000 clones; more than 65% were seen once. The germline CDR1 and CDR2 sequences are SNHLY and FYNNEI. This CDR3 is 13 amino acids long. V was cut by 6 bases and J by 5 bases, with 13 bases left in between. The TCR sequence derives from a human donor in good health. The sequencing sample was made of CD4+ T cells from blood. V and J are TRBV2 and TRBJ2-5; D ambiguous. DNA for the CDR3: TGTGCCAGCAGCGACAATTACGGGGAGACCCAGTACTTC. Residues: CASSDNYGETQYF.